This T cell receptor (beta chain) was recovered during a study of T cell responses to AZD1222 COVID-19 vaccine. Data came from immunoSEQ multiplex PCR; TCRdb stores just in-frame clones and leaves some out. The sample has more than 70,000 clones; 80% to 90% are singletons. CDR3 length: 13 amino acids. V was pared by 3 bases and J by 1 base, with 7 bases between. Germline assignment: CDR1 SGHDT and CDR2 YYEEEE. The sample here was peripheral blood, taken on day 0 of AZD1222 vaccination. This chain joins TRBV5-6 and TRBJ2-5; D is unclear. This receptor was taken from an adult in good health. DNA for the CDR3: TGTGCCAGCAGCTCGACCACCCAAGAGACCCAGTACTTC. Translating it yields CASSSTTQETQYF.